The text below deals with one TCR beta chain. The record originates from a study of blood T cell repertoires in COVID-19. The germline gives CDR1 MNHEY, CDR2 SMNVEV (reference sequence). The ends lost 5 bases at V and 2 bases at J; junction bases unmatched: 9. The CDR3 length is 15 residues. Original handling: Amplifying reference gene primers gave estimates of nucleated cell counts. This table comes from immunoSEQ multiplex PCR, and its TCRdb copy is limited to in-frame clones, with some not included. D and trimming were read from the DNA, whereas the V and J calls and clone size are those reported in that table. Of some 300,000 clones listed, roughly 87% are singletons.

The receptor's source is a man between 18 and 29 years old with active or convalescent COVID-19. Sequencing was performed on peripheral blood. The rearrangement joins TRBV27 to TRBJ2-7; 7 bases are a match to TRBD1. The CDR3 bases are TGTGCCAGCAGTCCCACAGGGGCCCCTCCCTACGAGCAGTACTTC. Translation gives CASSPTGAPPYEQYF.